This entry lists 3 T cell receptor beta chains sequenced from one sample in a study of blood T cell repertoires in COVID-19. Measured with immunoSEQ multiplex PCR; TCRdb has only the in-frame clones, and not every one. The sample shows some 200,000 clones, around 92% of them seen only once. Sequences were obtained from peripheral blood. The origin of the receptors is a young man with acute or convalescent COVID-19.

The chain employs TRBV9 and TRBJ2-7; TRBD2 might be the D (5 bases). V was clipped by 2 bases and J by 0 bases, with 9 bases between them. Looked up from germline, CDR1 is SGDLS and CDR2 is YYNGEE. The CDR3 covers 14 residues. The CDR3 DNA sequence: TGTGCCAGCAGCGTGAGGGCTAGCTCCTACGAGCAGTACTTC. Protein sequence: CASSVRASSYEQYF.

The chain joins TRBV6-5 to TRBJ2-1; maybe TRBD1 (6 bases). Germline CDR1 and CDR2: MNHEY and SVGAGI. The CDR3 has 14 residues. Between the trimmed V and J ends, which lost 8 bases and 8 bases, there was a span of 19 bases. CDR3 sequence (DNA): TGTGCCAGCGGACATCAACAGGGTGGTTATGAGCAGTTCTTC. It yields the protein CASGHQQGGYEQFF.

The V gene is TRBV9, the J gene TRBJ2-1, with 7 bases identical to TRBD1. This CDR3 contains 16 residues. J was trimmed by 3 bases and V by 4 bases; bases with no gene match: 10. Germline CDR1 and CDR2: SGDLS and YYNGEE. This chain's CDR3 is CASSLLRDSYYNEQFF. In DNA, the CDR3 is TGTGCCAGCAGCCTACTCCGGGACAGTTACTACAATGAGCAGTTCTTC.